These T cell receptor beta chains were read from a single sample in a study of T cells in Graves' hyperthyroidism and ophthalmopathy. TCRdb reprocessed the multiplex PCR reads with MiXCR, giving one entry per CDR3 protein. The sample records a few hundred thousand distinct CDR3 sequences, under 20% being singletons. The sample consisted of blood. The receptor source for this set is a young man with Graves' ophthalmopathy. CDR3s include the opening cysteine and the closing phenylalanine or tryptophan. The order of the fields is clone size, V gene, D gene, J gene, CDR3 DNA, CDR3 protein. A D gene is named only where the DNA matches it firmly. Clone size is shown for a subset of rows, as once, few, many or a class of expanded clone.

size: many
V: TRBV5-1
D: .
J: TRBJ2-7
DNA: TGCGCCAGCAGCGGAACAGGGGACAGCGGGTACGAGCAGTACTTC
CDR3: CASSGTGDSGYEQYF

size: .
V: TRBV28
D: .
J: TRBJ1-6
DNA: TGTGCCAGCAGTCCCTCCTCGGGGGGTAATTCACCCCTCCACTTT
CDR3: CASSPSSGGNSPLHF

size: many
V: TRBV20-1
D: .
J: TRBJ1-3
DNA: TGCAGTGCTTCTCCCCAGGCCCTCTCTGGAAACACCATATATTTT
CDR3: CSASPQALSGNTIYF

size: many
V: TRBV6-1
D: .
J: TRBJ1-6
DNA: TGTGCCAGCAGTTCCACAGGCGAACGTAATTCACCCCTCCACTTT
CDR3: CASSSTGERNSPLHF

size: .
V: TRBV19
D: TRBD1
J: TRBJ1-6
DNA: TGTGCCAGTACCGAATTGGCAGGGGGTTCACCCCTCCACTTT
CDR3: CASTELAGGSPLHF

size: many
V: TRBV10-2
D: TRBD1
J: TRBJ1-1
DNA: TGCGCCAGCAGTGAGGTGGGACAGGGGGTCTTTGGCACTGAAGCTTTCTTT
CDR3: CASSEVGQGVFGTEAFF

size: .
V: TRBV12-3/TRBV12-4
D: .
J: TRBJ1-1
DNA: TGTGCCAGCAATCTATCCGGGGGTGATGAAGCTTTCTTT
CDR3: CASNLSGGDEAFF

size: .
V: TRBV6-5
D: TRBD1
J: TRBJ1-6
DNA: TGTGCCAGCAGTTCGGGGACAGTGCCGGGACCCCTCCACTTT
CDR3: CASSSGTVPGPLHF

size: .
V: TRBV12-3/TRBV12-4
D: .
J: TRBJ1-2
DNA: TGTGCCAGCAGCCATAGTGGTGGGGGAGGATATGGCTACACCTTC
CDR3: CASSHSGGGGYGYTF

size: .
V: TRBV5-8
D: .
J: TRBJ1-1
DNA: TGTGCCAGCAACGACAGGTCGGCCGGGAACACTGAAGCTTTCTTT
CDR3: CASNDRSAGNTEAFF

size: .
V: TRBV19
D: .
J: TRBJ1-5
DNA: TGTGCCTCCAGTAGTATGGCAGGGGCGGCGCAGCCCCAGCATTTT
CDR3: CASSSMAGAAQPQHF

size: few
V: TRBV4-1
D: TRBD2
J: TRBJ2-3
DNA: TGCGCCAGCAGCCAAGTGACAGCGGGGATCCGAGATACGCAGTATTTT
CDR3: CASSQVTAGIRDTQYF

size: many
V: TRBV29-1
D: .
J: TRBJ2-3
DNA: TGCAGCGTTGACTCCGTTGTCCGGGCTCAGGCCACAGATACGCAGTATTTT
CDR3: CSVDSVVRAQATDTQYF

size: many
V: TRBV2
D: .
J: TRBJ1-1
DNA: TGTGCCAGCAGTGGACAGCTTACTGAAGCTTTCTTT
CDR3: CASSGQLTEAFF

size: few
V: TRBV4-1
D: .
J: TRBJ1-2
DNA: TGCGCCAGCAGCCTACTGGGCAGGACGAGTGCACGTGGATACTATGGCTACACCTTC
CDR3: CASSLLGRTSARGYYGYTF

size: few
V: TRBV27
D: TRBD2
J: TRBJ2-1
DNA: TGTGCCAGCAGTTATACTAGCGGAGATTACAATGAGCAGTTCTTC
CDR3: CASSYTSGDYNEQFF

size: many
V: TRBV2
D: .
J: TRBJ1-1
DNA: TGTGCCAGCAGTGGGACTACTTCCGGGACAAAGAACACTGAAGCTTTCTTT
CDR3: CASSGTTSGTKNTEAFF

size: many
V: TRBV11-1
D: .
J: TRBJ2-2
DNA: TGTGCCAGCACCATGAAGGGGGCGGGAACCGGGGAGCTGTTTTTT
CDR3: CASTMKGAGTGELFF

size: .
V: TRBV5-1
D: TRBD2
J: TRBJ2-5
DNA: TGCGCCAGCAGCTTGGCCTTATATAGCGGGAGGCCCCCAGAGACCCAGTACTTC
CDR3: CASSLALYSGRPPETQYF

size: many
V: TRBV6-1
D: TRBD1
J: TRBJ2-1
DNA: TGTGCCAGCAGTTATGACAGGGGGCATGAGCAGTTCTTC
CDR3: CASSYDRGHEQFF

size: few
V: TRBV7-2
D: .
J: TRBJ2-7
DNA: TGTGCCAGCGACCGGGACATCTTGTCCCACGAGCAGTACTTC
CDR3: CASDRDILSHEQYF

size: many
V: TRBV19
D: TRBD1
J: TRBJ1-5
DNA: TGTGCCAGTAGAACCGTCGCGCGGACAGGTACGGGTCAGCCCCAGCATTTT
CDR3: CASRTVARTGTGQPQHF

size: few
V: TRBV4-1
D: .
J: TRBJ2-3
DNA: TGCGCCAGCAGCCAAGAGTGGGTAGCGGCAGATACGCAGTATTTT
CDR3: CASSQEWVAADTQYF

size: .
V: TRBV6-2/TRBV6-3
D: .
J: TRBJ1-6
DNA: TGTGCCAGCAGTTACTCCCGAGACATGAACTATAATTCACCCCTCCACTTT
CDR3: CASSYSRDMNYNSPLHF

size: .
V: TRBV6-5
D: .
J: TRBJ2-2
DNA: TGTGCCAGCGTTACAAACACCGGGGAGCTGTTTTTT
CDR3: CASVTNTGELFF

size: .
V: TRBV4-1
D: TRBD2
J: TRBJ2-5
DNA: TGCGCCAGCAGCCAAGAAGGAGCGGGGGAGGAGACCCAGTACTTC
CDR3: CASSQEGAGEETQYF

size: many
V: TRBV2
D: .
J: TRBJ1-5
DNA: TGTGCCAGTGCCTGGGGGGTATCGACTCAGCCCCAGCATTTT
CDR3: CASAWGVSTQPQHF

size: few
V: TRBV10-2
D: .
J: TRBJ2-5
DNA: TGCGCCAGCAGTGAAGGCAGGGTTAGGGAGACCCAGTACTTC
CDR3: CASSEGRVRETQYF

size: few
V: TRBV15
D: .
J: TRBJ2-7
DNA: TGTGCCACCAGCACACGGACGGGAAAACGGGGCGAGCAGTACTTC
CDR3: CATSTRTGKRGEQYF

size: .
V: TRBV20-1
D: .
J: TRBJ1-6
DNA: TGCAGTGCTAGACCAACGGACCCAGGTGGTTCACCCCTCCACTTT
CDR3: CSARPTDPGGSPLHF

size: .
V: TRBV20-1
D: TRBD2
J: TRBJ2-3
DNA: TGCAGTGCGATGGGGGGGAGTACTAGCACAGATACGCAGTATTTT
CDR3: CSAMGGSTSTDTQYF

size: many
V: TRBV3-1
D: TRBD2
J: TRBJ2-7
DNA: TGTGCCAGCAGCCCGGGGGGAACCTACGAGCAGTACTTC
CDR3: CASSPGGTYEQYF

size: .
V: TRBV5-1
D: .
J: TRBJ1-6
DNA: TGCGCCAGCAGCTTAGCCCTCCGTCGGTATAATTCACCCCTCCACTTT
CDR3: CASSLALRRYNSPLHF

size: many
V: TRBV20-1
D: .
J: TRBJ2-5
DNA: TGCAGTGCTGGCCCCGGAAACCAAGAGACCCAGTACTTC
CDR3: CSAGPGNQETQYF

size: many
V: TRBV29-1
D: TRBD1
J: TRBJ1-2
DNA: TGCAGCGTCGCGAGACCCAGACCGGGACAGGGGAGCTATGGCTACACCTTC
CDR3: CSVARPRPGQGSYGYTF

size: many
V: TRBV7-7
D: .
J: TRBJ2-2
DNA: TGTGCCAGCAGCTTAGTCGGGCTTACCGGGGAGCTGTTTTTT
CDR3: CASSLVGLTGELFF

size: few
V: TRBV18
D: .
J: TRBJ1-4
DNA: TGTGCCAGCTCAACCACCCAGTCCCATGAAAAACTGTTTTTT
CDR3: CASSTTQSHEKLFF

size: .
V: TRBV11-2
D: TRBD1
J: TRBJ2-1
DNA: TGTGCCAGCAGCTGGGGATCGGGACAGGGCTCCTACAATGAGCAGTTCTTC
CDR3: CASSWGSGQGSYNEQFF

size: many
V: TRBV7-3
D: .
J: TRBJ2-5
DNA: TGTGCCAGCAGCGGGGGGCCCCAAGAGACCCAGTACTTC
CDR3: CASSGGPQETQYF

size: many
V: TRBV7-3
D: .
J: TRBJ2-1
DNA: TGTGCCAGCAGCTTAATGGGCAGCCCCTACAATGAGCAGTTCTTC
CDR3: CASSLMGSPYNEQFF

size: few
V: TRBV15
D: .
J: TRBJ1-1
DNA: TGTGCCACCAGCAGATCCGATTTTGGGGACACTGAAGCTTTCTTT
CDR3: CATSRSDFGDTEAFF

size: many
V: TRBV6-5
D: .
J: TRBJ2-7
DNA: TGTGCCAGCAGTTACGAGCCAGGCCCTTTCTACGAGCAGTACTTC
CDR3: CASSYEPGPFYEQYF

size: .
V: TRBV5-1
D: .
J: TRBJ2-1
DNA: TGCGCCAGCAGGGTAAAGAACAATGAGCAGTTCTTC
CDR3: CASRVKNNEQFF

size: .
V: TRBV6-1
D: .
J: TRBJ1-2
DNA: TGTGCCAGCAGCCCCCAATATGGCTACACCTTC
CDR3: CASSPQYGYTF

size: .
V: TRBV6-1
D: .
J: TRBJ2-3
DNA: TGTGCCAGCAGGGGACTTCTCACAGATACGCAGTATTTT
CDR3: CASRGLLTDTQYF

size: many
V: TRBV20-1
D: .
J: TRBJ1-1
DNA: TGCAGTGCGCCAGGTCTCATGAACACTGAAGCTTTCTTT
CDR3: CSAPGLMNTEAFF

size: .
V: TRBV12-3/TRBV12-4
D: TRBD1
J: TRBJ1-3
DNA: TGTGCCAGCAGTTCAGGGGGATCGGTAGGAAACACCATATATTTT
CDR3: CASSSGGSVGNTIYF

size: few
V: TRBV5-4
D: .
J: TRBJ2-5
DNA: TGTGCCAGCAGCTTCACCCAGGGGAGTGAGACCCAGTACTTC
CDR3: CASSFTQGSETQYF

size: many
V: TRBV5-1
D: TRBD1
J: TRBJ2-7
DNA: TGCGCCAGCAGTTTCCGGGACAGGGGCTACGAGCAGTACTTC
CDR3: CASSFRDRGYEQYF

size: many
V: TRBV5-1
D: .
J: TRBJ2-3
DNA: TGCGCCAGCAGCTCGGATGGCCCAGATACGCAGTATTTT
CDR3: CASSSDGPDTQYF

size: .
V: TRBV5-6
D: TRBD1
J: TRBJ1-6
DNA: TGTGCCAGCAGCTTGGTCGGGACAGGGGACCTACCCCTCCACTTT
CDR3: CASSLVGTGDLPLHF

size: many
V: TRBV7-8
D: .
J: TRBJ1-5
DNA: TGTGCCAGCAGCCTCTTTCAGCAGCCCCAGCATTTT
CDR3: CASSLFQQPQHF

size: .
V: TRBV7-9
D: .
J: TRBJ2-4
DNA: TGTGCCAGCAGCTTCCCGGTGGGACTGGGGGCTACCAAAAACATTCAGTACTTC
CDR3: CASSFPVGLGATKNIQYF

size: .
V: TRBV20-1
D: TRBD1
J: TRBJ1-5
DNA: TGCAGTGCTCAGACTGGGACAGGGAGGAAAAGCAATCAGCCCCAGCATTTT
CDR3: CSAQTGTGRKSNQPQHF

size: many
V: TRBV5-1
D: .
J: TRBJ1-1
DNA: TGCGCCAGCAGCTCAGGTCAGGGATGGGAAACTGAAGCTTTCTTT
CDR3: CASSSGQGWETEAFF